These 14 T cell receptor beta chains originate from one sample sequenced in a study of blood T cell repertoires in COVID-19. TCRdb's copy holds only in-frame clones and misses some; the assay was immunoSEQ multiplex PCR. The sample contains fewer than 200,000 clones, approximately 90% of which appear only once. The sample taken for sequencing was peripheral blood. Receptors originate from a woman aged 60-75 years who had recovered from COVID-19.

The DNA for the CDR3 is TGCGCCAGCAGCTTGGCGCGGGGGGGCGCCGGGGAGCTGTTTTTT. Translating gives CASSLARGGAGELFF. This rearrangement joins TRBV5-1 to TRBJ2-2, with 9 bases identical to TRBD2. The CDR3 covers 15 residues. Germline V gene data show CDR1 as SGHRS and CDR2 as YFSETQ. V gave up 0 bases and J gave up 6 bases; unmatched junction bases: 3.

The chain recombines TRBV3-1 (or the pseudogene TRBV3-2) with TRBJ2-5; 9 nucleotides line up with TRBD2. J was trimmed by 5 bases and V by 3 bases; bases with no gene match: 10. Per the germline V gene, CDR1 is LGHDT and CDR2 is YNNKEL (reference sequence). This CDR3 has 16 amino acids. CDR3 nucleotides: TGTGCCAGCAGCCAGGGGACTAGCCTTCTGGGGGAGACCCAGTACTTC. As protein: CASSQGTSLLGETQYF.

The V gene is TRBV12-3 or TRBV12-4, the J gene TRBJ1-2; D not certain. The CDR3 runs to 13 residues. V lost 7 bases to trimming and J lost 3 bases, with 12 bases between them. CDR3 DNA: TGTGCCAGCACCTTTGGCCCATACTATGGCTACACCTTC. It yields the protein CASTFGPYYGYTF.

The V gene is TRBV5-1, the J gene TRBJ2-2; 9 positions agree with TRBD2. The germline V gene encodes CDR1 SGHRS and CDR2 YFSETQ. The CDR3 contains 17 residues. V gave up 7 bases and J gave up 5 bases; unmatched junction bases: 15. The CDR3 is CASRQRGDQPGTGELFF. The CDR3 DNA sequence: TGCGCCAGCCGACAGCGGGGGGACCAGCCGGGGACCGGGGAGCTGTTTTTT.

V and J are TRBV5-6 and TRBJ1-1, with 8 bases matching TRBD1. This CDR3 has 14 residues. Germline V gene sequence: CDR1 SGHDT, CDR2 YYEEEE. V was pared by 0 bases and J by 5 bases, with 3 bases of the junction left unmatched. In DNA, the CDR3 is TGTGCCAGCAGCTTGGGGACAGGGACGACTGAAGCTTTCTTT. Translation: CASSLGTGTTEAFF.

The chain joins TRBV28 to TRBJ1-5, with TRBD1 matching 8 bases. The ends lost 5 bases at V and 0 bases at J; junction bases unmatched: 9. Germline CDR1 and CDR2: MDHEN and SYDVKM. The CDR3 sequence is 17 residues long. CDR3 nucleotide sequence: TGTGCCAGCAGTACTTGGACAGGGACGTTTAGCAATCAGCCCCAGCATTTT. This translates into CASSTWTGTFSNQPQHF.

The chain couples TRBV12-3 or TRBV12-4 to TRBJ1-2; no firm D call. The CDR3 sequence is 13 residues long. Deletions cut 8 bases from V and 4 bases from J, with 14 bases between. The CDR3 protein is CASAPQRGYGYTF. Here the CDR3 DNA reads TGTGCCAGCGCTCCCCAACGGGGCTATGGCTACACCTTC.

The chain recombines TRBV28 with TRBJ2-7; 7 bases map to TRBD1. Germline CDR1 MDHEN, CDR2 SYDVKM. Losses at the gene ends were 6 bases for V and 2 bases for J; bases not matched to a gene: 4. CDR3 length equals 13 residues. The CDR3 reads CASSTGQPYEQYF. The CDR3 coding sequence is TGTGCCAGCAGCACGGGACAGCCCTACGAGCAGTACTTC.

This clone was detected only once. V gene TRBV4-3 combines with J gene TRBJ1-6, with 9 bases matching TRBD1. Germline V gives CDR1 LGHNA, CDR2 YSLEER. The CDR3 is made up of 18 amino acids. Trimming cost V 0 bases and J 5 bases; bases outside gene matches: 8. CDR3 sequence: CASSQERQGVGNNSPLHF. The DNA of the CDR3 is TGCGCCAGCAGCCAAGAACGACAGGGGGTTGGTAATAATTCACCCCTCCACTTT.

The chain has TRBV6-5 and TRBJ2-7; weak D call: TRBD1 (6 bases). The germline CDR1 and CDR2 sequences are MNHEY and SVGAGI. This CDR3 is built from 14 residues. Trimming took 7 bases from V and 1 from J, leaving 14 bases between them. The CDR3 here is CASKWDTVSYEQYF. CDR3 coding DNA: TGTGCCAGCAAATGGGACACCGTGTCCTACGAGCAGTACTTC.

The table lists this clone with a count of one. This chain joins TRBV9 and TRBJ1-1; 7 positions agree with TRBD1. CDR1 SGDLS and CDR2 YYNGEE come from the germline V gene. The CDR3 spans 14 residues. Trimming removed 2 bases from V and 2 bases from J; junction bases left unmatched: 3. CDR3 sequence: CASSVTGDNTEAFF. Written as DNA, the CDR3 is TGTGCCAGCAGCGTTACAGGGGATAACACTGAAGCTTTCTTT.

The DNA for the CDR3 is TGTGCCAGCAGTTACTCAGGGACTAGCCTTGAGACCCAGTACTTC. Protein product: CASSYSGTSLETQYF. The gene calls are TRBV6-5 and TRBJ2-5, with 9 bases aligning to TRBD2. The CDR3 spans 15 residues. Germline CDR1 is MNHEY and CDR2 is SVGAGI. V lost 0 bases and J lost 5; bases outside the gene matches: 4.

The chain couples TRBV11-2 to TRBJ2-2, with D possibly matching TRBD1 (6 bases). Germline CDR1 and CDR2: SGHAT and FQNNGV. The CDR3 has 15 residues. The V gene lost 5 bases and the J gene lost 4 bases, with 14 bases spanning the gap. The CDR3, as DNA: TGTGCCAGCAGCAGCTCACAGGGTCGCACCGGGGAGCTGTTTTTT. Protein: CASSSSQGRTGELFF.

The chain recombines TRBV5-1 with TRBJ1-1; D possibly corresponds to TRBD1 (6 bases). V was clipped by 1 base and J by 5 bases, with 18 bases between them. The CDR3 has 16 amino acids. Germline CDR1 SGHRS, CDR2 YFSETQ. CDR3 loop: CASSLRPLGGETEAFF. The CDR3, as DNA: TGCGCCAGCAGCTTGCGCCCCCTAGGGGGAGAGACTGAAGCTTTCTTT.